This entry lists 4 T cell receptor beta chains sequenced from one sample in a study of OX40 agonist ivuxolimab in advanced cancers. Some clones are missing from TCRdb's copy, which holds only in-frame ones; the method was immunoSEQ multiplex PCR. The table includes around 92,000 clones, roughly 94% detected once. The sequencing used CD4+ or CD8+ T cells sorted from blood, collected in a trial of the OX40 agonist ivuxolimab. These receptors came from an adult with an advanced solid tumor such as melanoma, head and neck, liver or kidney cancer.

The chain employs TRBV7-9 and TRBJ2-1, with 10 nucleotides matching TRBD1. Germline trimming cut 5 bases from V and 5 bases from J; bases unmatched to any gene: 6. CDR3 length equals 15 residues. Germline V CDR1 and CDR2: SEHNR, FQNEAQ (reference sequence). The CDR3 loop reads CASSTDRGLHNEQFF. The CDR3 DNA reads as TGTGCCAGCAGCACAGACAGGGGGCTCCACAATGAGCAGTTCTTC.

Only one count was recorded for this clone. The chain recombines TRBV7-6 with TRBJ2-7, with 10 bases aligning to TRBD1. Trimming removed 4 bases from V and 0 bases from J; junction bases left unmatched: 12. The CDR3 contains 18 residues. Germline-derived CDR1 and CDR2 are SGHVS and FNYEAQ. CDR3 nucleotide sequence: TGTGCCAGCAGCTCCCCGGGACAGGGGTACCTCAGCTCCTACGAGCAGTACTTC. The encoded protein is CASSSPGQGYLSSYEQYF.

The rearrangement uses TRBV6-6 and TRBJ1-1, with D unresolved. The CDR3 runs to 13 residues. Trimming cost V 8 bases and J 8 bases, with 18 bases left between them. Germline values: CDR1 MNHNY, CDR2 SVGAGI (reference sequence). This chain's CDR3 is CASVAAGIREAFF. The CDR3 bases are TGTGCCAGCGTCGCTGCGGGGATAAGGGAAGCTTTCTTT.

This rearrangement joins TRBV6-4 to TRBJ2-2; D is unclear. CDR1 MRHNA and CDR2 SNTAGT come from the germline V gene. This CDR3 has 14 residues. V was clipped by 5 bases and J by 4 bases, with 11 bases between them. The CDR3 spells CASSPGPITGELFF. The CDR3 coding sequence is TGTGCCAGCAGTCCGGGTCCAATCACCGGGGAGCTGTTTTTT.